This T cell receptor (beta chain) was sequenced in a study of blood T cell repertoires in COVID-19. Generated by immunoSEQ multiplex PCR, the TCRdb table keeps only in-frame clones and is missing some. The table has almost 90,000 clones, 90% seen once. Germline V gene lookup returns CDR1 MDHEN and CDR2 SYDVKM. The CDR3 runs 16 residues. J lost 0 bases, V lost 6 bases, and 10 bases had no gene match. Sequencing was performed on peripheral blood. The sequence came from a man aged 18 to 30 with COVID-19, enrolled during active disease. V is TRBV28 and J is TRBJ2-7, with TRBD1 matching over 8 bases. CDR3 protein: CASSPAGTGVSYEQYF. CDR3 bases: TGTGCCAGCAGCCCCGCGGGGACAGGTGTCTCCTACGAGCAGTACTTC.